The source of this T cell receptor beta chain is a study of CD8+CD57+ T cells in acquired aplastic anemia. Background on the study: Sorted CD4+ and CD8+ cells yielded DNA averaging approximately 3 ug.

CDR3 size: 14 residues. Per the germline V gene, CDR1 is DFQATT and CDR2 is SNEGSKA (reference sequence). V shed 3 bases, J shed 9 bases, and the junction held 10 bases outside the gene matches. This clonotype has at least ten counts. According to the study, genomic DNA was the template for TCR beta VDJ and CDR3 profiling. In TCRdb, the reads were re-called with MiXCR into one record per CDR3 protein. The sample contains 350,000 to 450,000 distinct CDR3 sequences, under 80% of which appear only once. This chain uses TRBV20-1 with TRBJ2-1, with TRBD2 matching 8 bases. This TCR came from a human donor in good health, serving as a control. The source material was sorted CD4+, CD8+, or CD8+CD57+ T cells (not recorded which) from PBMCs. DNA of the CDR3: TGCAGTGCTAGTGGGTTTCCAGCGGGGGTTGAGCAGTTCTTC. Its protein product is CSASGFPAGVEQFF.